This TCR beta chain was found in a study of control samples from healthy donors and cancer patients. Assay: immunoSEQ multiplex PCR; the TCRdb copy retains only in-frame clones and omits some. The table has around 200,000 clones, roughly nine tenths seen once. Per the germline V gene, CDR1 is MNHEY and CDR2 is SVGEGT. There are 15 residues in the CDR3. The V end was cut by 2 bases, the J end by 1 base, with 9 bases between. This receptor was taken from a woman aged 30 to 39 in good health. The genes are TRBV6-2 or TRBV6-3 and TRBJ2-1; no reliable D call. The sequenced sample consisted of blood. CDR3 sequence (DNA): TGTGCCAGCAGTTACGGTTTCCGGTCCTACAATGAGCAGTTCTTC. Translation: CASSYGFRSYNEQFF.